The 7 T cell receptor beta chains listed next were all sequenced from one sample in a study of blood T cell repertoires in COVID-19. TCRdb keeps only in-frame clones here, not all; method: immunoSEQ multiplex PCR. The sample has about 60,000 clones, 65% to 90% seen once; the top ten hold more than 1%. What was sequenced was peripheral blood. All receptors come from a man aged 40-50 years with acute or convalescent COVID-19.

This rearrangement joins TRBV20-1 to TRBJ2-1; D ambiguous. The V and J ends lost 3 bases and 12 bases respectively, with 12 bases between them. The CDR3 extends over 11 amino acids. The germline V gene encodes CDR1 DFQATT and CDR2 SNEGSKA (reference sequence). CDR3 loop: CSARETAVQFF. The CDR3 DNA sequence: TGCAGTGCTAGGGAAACAGCCGTGCAGTTCTTC.

V and J are TRBV3-1 (or the pseudogene TRBV3-2) and TRBJ1-2; a possible D gene is TRBD1 (6 bases). The CDR3 length is 16 residues. Germline V lookup: CDR1 LGHDT, CDR2 YNNKEL (reference sequence). Trimming took off 0 bases at V and 7 bases at J, with 18 bases between the two ends. CDR3 bases: TGTGCCAGCAGCCAAGATCGGAGGCAGGGGATGGGTGGCTACACCTTC. Translation gives CASSQDRRQGMGGYTF.

The gene calls are TRBV9 and TRBJ1-2; D not certain. From germline, CDR1 is SGDLS and CDR2 YYNGEE. V lost 0 bases and J lost 2, with 11 bases in between. This CDR3 spans 15 amino acids. The CDR3 region is CASSVEGGQNYGYTF. CDR3 bases: TGTGCCAGCAGCGTAGAAGGTGGGCAGAACTATGGCTACACCTTC. Full variable domain (outside the CDR3, taken from reference TRBV9 and TRBJ1-2): DSGVTQTPKHLITATGQRVTLRCSPRSGDLSVYWYQQSLDQGLQFLIQYYNGEERAKGNILERFSAQQFPDLHSELNLSSLELGDSALYFCASSVEGGQNYGYTFGSGTRLTVV.

The CDR3 spells CSASGGGGLTDTQYF. Here the CDR3 DNA reads TGCAGTGCTAGTGGTGGCGGGGGGTTAACAGATACGCAGTATTTT. The chain is built from TRBV20-1 and TRBJ2-3; 8 bases are a match to TRBD2. V shed 3 bases and J 3 bases; nucleotides not matched to a gene: 8. CDR1 DFQATT and CDR2 SNEGSKA come from the germline V gene (reference sequence). CDR3 length equals 15 residues.

CDR3 sequence (DNA): TGTGCCAGCAGTTTAATCTCAGCAGATACGCAGTATTTT. This codes for CASSLISADTQYF. The chain joins TRBV6-6 to TRBJ2-3; D ambiguous. The V and J ends lost 4 bases and 4 bases respectively, with 9 bases between them. The CDR3 totals 13 residues. Germline values: CDR1 MNHNY, CDR2 SVGAGI (reference sequence).

V is TRBV30 and J is TRBJ1-2; TRBD1 matches 7 bases. The CDR3 consists of 12 residues. In germline, CDR1 is GTSNPN, CDR2 SVGIG (reference sequence). Germline trimming cut 8 bases from V and 5 bases from J; bases unmatched to any gene: 8. CDR3 nucleotides: TGTGCCGGGGGCCGGGACAGTTATGGCTACACCTTC. Translated: CAGGRDSYGYTF.

This chain uses TRBV12-3 or TRBV12-4 with TRBJ1-2, with D perhaps TRBD1 (6 bases). The CDR3 loop spans 12 amino acids. V was clipped by 4 bases and J by 9 bases, with 12 bases between them. In nucleotides, the CDR3 is TGTGCCAGCAGTTGGTCAGGGGAGAGCTACACCTTC. It translates to CASSWSGESYTF.